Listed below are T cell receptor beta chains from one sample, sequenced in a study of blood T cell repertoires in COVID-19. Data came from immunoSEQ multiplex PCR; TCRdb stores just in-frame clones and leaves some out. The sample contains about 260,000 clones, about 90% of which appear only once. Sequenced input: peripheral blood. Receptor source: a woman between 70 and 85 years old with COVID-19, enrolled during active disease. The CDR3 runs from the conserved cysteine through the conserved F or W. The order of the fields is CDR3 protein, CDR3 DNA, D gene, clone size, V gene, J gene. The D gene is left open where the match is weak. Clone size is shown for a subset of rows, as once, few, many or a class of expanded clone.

CASCPDYTNTDTQYF,TGTGCCAGCTGCCCAGACTACACTAACACAGATACGCAGTATTTT,.,.,TRBV7-2,TRBJ2-3
CASTGTGVSTEAFF,TGTGCCAGCACAGGGACAGGGGTTTCCACTGAAGCTTTCTTT,TRBD1,.,TRBV7-9,TRBJ1-1
CASSLVMNTGELFF,TGTGCCAGCAGCTTAGTAATGAACACCGGGGAGCTGTTTTTT,.,few,TRBV11-3,TRBJ2-2
CASSRQGGGTEAFF,TGTGCCAGCAGTAGACAGGGTGGAGGCACTGAAGCTTTCTTT,TRBD1,many,TRBV6-2/TRBV6-3,TRBJ1-1
CASSLAGTAGNTIYF,TGTGCCAGCAGCTTAGCCGGGACAGCGGGAAACACCATATATTTT,TRBD1,.,TRBV7-8,TRBJ1-3
CASSSDRGGTEAFF,TGTGCCAGCAGTTCCGACAGGGGTGGCACTGAAGCTTTCTTT,TRBD1,few,TRBV6-5,TRBJ1-1
CASSLRGQETQYF,TGCGCCAGCAGCTTGAGGGGCCAAGAGACCCAGTACTTC,.,.,TRBV5-1,TRBJ2-5
CASSSQGSPETQYF,TGTGCCAGCAGCTCTCAAGGGAGCCCAGAGACCCAGTACTTC,.,.,TRBV7-3,TRBJ2-5
CASSFYGEQYF,TGTGCCAGCAGCTTTTACGGCGAGCAGTACTTC,.,.,TRBV4-2,TRBJ2-7
CASSLATGGPSYEQYF,TGTGCCAGCAGCTTGGCCACGGGAGGCCCCTCCTACGAGCAGTACTTC,TRBD2,.,TRBV5-4,TRBJ2-7
CSVDGGYGDTEAFF,TGCAGCGTTGACGGGGGGTATGGGGACACTGAAGCTTTCTTT,.,few,TRBV29-1,TRBJ1-1
CASSQIGTSGRGGYNEQFF,TGTGCCAGCAGCCAAATCGGGACTAGCGGGAGAGGGGGTTACAATGAGCAGTTCTTC,TRBD2,.,TRBV3-1/TRBV3-2,TRBJ2-1
CAWSKTGLNTEAFF,TGTGCCTGGTCAAAGACAGGTTTGAACACTGAAGCTTTCTTT,.,.,TRBV30,TRBJ1-1
CSVSSGPSTDTQYF,TGCAGCGTTTCTTCAGGGCCAAGCACAGATACGCAGTATTTT,.,.,TRBV29-1,TRBJ2-3
CASSPTGFNGYTF,TGTGCCAGCAGTCCTACAGGATTTAATGGCTACACCTTC,.,once,TRBV6-5,TRBJ1-2
CASSPLGVAGTDSYNEQFF,TGTGCCAGCAGTCCCCTGGGGGTAGCGGGCACAGACTCCTACAATGAGCAGTTCTTC,TRBD2,.,TRBV27,TRBJ2-1